This TCR beta chain came from a study of blood T cell repertoires in COVID-19. In the study overall: The United States, Italy and Spain provided the acute and convalescent COVID-19 samples. T cells, B-cell-depleted T cells, or PBMCs provided the cDNA or gDNA that served as material.

Original handling: Amplifying reference gene primers gave estimates of nucleated cell counts. TCRdb's copy holds only in-frame clones and misses some; the assay was immunoSEQ multiplex PCR. The V and J calls and the clone size are those of that table, but D and trimming were determined from the DNA. The sample consists of some 250,000 clones, around 83% of them appearing once. This clone turned up a few times. The germline gives CDR1 LGHNT, CDR2 FRNRAP. The V end lost 0 bases, the J end lost 4 bases, and 15 bases lay between the germline ends. The CDR3 totals 16 residues. The sequenced sample was peripheral blood. The chain couples TRBV12-5 to TRBJ1-2; TRBD1 might be the D (6 bases). The clonotype comes from a woman aged 18-29 years with acute or convalescent COVID-19. The CDR3 reads CASGLVTGFFSYGYTF. Written as DNA, the CDR3 is TGTGCTAGTGGTTTGGTTACAGGGTTTTTTTCCTATGGCTACACCTTC.